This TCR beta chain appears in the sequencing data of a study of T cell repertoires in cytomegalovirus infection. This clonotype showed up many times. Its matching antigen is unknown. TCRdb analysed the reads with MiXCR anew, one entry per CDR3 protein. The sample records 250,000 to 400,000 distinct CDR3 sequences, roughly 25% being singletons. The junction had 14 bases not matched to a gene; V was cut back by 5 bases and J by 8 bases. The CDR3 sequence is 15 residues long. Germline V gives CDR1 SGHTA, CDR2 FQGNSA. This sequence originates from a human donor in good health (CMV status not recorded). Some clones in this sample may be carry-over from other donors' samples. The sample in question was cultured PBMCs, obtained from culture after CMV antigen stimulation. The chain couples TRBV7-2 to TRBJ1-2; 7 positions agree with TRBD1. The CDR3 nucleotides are TGTGCCAGCAGCCCGCCCTTAAGGGGGCAGGGAGGCTACACCTTC. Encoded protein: CASSPPLRGQGGYTF.